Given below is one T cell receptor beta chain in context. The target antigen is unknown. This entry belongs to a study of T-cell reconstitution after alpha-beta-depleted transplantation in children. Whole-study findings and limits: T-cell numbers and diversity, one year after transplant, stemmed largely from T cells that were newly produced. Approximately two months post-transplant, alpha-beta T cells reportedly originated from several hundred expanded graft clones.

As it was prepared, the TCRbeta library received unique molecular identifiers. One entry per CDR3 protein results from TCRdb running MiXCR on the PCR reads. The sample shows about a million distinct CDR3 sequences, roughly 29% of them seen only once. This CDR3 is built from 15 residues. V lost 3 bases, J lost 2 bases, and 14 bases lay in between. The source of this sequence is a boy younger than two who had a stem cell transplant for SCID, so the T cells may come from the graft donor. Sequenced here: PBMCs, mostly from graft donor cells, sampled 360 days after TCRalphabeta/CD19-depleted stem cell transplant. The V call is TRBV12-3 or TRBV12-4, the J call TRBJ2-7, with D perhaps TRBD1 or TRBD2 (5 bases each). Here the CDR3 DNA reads TGTGCCAGCAGTTTTTACGGGACGCACCCCTACGAGCAGTACTTC. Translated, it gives CASSFYGTHPYEQYF.